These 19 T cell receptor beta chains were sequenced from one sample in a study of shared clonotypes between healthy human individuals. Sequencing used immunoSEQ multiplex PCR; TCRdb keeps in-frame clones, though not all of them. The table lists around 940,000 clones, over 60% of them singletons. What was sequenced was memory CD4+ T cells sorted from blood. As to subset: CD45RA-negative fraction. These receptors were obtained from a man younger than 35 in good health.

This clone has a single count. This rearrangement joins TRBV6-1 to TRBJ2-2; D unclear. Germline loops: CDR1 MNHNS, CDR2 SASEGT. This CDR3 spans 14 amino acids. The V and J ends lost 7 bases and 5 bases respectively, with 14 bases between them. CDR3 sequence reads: CASNAIWRTGELFF. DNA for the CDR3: TGTGCCAGCAACGCAATCTGGCGGACCGGGGAGCTGTTTTTT.

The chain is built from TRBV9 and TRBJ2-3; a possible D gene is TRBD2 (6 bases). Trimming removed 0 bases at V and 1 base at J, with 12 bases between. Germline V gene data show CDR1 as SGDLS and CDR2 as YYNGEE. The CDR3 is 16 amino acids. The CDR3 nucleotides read TGTGCCAGCAGCGTAGAGTGGGCTAGCGGCACAGATACGCAGTATTTT. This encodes CASSVEWASGTDTQYF.

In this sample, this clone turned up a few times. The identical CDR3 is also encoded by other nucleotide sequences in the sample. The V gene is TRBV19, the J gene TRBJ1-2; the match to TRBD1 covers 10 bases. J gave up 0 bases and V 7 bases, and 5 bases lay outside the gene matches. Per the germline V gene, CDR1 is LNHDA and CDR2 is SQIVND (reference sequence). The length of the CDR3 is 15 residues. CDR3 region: CASNTGTGANYGYTF. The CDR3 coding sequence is TGTGCCAGTAACACCGGGACAGGGGCTAACTATGGCTACACCTTC. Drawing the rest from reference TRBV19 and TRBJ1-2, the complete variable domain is DGGITQSPKYLFRKEGQNVTLSCEQNLNHDAMYWYRQDPGQGLRLIYYSQIVNDFQKGDIAEGYSVSREKKESFPLTVTSAQKNPTAFYLCASNTGTGANYGYTFGSGTRLTVV.

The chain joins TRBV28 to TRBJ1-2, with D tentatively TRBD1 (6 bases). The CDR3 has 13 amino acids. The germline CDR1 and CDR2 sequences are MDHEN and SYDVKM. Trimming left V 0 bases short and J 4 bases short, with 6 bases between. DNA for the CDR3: TGTGCCAGCAGTTTATGGGACAGCTATGGCTACACCTTC. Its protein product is CASSLWDSYGYTF.

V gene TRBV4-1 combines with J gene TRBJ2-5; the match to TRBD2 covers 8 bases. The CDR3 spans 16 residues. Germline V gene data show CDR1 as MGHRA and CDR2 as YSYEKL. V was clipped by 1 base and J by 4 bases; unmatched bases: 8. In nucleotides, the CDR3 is TGCGCCAGCAGCCAAGGGGTCGGGGGGGCTAGAGAGACCCAGTACTTC. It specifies CASSQGVGGARETQYF.

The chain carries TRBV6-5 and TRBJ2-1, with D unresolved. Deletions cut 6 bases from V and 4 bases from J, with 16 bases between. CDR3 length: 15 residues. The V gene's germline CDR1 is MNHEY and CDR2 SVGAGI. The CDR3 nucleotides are TGTGCCAGCAGCGCCGCCCTAGGCGGATACAATGAGCAGTTCTTC. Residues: CASSAALGGYNEQFF.

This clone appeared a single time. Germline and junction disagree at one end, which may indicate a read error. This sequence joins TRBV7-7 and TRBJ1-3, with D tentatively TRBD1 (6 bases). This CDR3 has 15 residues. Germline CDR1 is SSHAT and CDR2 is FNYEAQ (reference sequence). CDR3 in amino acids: CASSPGGHSGNTIYF. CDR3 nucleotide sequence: TGTGCTAGCAGCCCGGGGGGCCACTCTGGAAACACCATATATTTT.

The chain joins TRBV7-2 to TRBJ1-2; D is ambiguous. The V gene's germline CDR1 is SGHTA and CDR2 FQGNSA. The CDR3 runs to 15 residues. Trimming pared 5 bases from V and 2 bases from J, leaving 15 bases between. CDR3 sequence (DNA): TGTGCCAGCAGCGAAGGACCGGTTGGGAACTATGGCTACACCTTC. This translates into CASSEGPVGNYGYTF.

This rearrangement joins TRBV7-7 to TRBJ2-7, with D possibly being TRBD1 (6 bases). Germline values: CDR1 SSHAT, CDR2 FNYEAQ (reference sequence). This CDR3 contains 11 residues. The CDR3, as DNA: TGTGAGGAAGGGGGAAACAACGAGCAGTACTTC. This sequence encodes CEEGGNNEQYF.

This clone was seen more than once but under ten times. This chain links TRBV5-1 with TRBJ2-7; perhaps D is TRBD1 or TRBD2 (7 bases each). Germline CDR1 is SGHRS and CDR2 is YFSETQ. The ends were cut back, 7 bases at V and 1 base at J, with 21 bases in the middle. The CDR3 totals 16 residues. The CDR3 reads CASSRQSGTASYEQYF. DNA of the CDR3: TGCGCCAGCTCGAGGCAGAGCGGGACAGCATCCTACGAGCAGTACTTC.

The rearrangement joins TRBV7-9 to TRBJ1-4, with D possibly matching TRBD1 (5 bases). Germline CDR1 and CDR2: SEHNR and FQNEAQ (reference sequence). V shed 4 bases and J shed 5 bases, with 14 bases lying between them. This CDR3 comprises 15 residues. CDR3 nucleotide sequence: TGTGCCAGCAGCTCCAGACAGTGGGAAAATGAAAAACTGTTTTTT. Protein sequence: CASSSRQWENEKLFF.

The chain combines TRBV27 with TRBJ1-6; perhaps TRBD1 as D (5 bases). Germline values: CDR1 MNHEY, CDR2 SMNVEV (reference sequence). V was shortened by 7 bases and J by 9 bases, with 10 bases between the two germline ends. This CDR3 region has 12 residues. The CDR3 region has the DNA TGTGCCAGCACCCGGGGGGGTTCACCCCTCCACTTT. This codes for CASTRGGSPLHF.

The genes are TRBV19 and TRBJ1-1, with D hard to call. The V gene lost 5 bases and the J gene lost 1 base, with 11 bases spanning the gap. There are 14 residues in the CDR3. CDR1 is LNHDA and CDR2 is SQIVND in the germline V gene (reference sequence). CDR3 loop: CASSWRTWNTEAFF. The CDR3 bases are TGTGCCAGTAGTTGGAGAACATGGAACACTGAAGCTTTCTTT.

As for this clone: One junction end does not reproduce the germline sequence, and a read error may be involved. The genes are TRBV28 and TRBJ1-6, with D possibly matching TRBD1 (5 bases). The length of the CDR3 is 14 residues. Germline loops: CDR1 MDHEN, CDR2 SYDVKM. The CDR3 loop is CASSLWGESRPLHF. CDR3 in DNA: TGTGCCAGCAGTCTATGGGGGGAATCCCGGCCCCTCCACTTT.

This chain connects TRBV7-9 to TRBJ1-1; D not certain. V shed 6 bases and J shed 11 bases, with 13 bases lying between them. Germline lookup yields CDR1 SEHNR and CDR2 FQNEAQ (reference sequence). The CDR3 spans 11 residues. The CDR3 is CASSLAKGAFF. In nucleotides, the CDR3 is TGTGCCAGCAGTCTAGCGAAAGGGGCTTTCTTT.

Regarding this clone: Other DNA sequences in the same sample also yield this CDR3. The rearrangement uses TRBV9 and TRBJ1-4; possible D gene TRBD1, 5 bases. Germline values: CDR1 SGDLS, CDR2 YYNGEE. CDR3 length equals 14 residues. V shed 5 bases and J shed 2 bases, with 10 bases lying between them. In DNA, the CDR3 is TGTGCCAGCAGTGACAGATTGACTAATGAAAAACTGTTTTTT. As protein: CASSDRLTNEKLFF.

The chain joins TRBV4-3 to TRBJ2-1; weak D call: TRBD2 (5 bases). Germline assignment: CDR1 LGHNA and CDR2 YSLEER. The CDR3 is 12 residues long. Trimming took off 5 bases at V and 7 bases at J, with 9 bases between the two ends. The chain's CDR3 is CASSWEFNEQFF. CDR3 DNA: TGCGCCAGCAGCTGGGAGTTTAATGAGCAGTTCTTC.

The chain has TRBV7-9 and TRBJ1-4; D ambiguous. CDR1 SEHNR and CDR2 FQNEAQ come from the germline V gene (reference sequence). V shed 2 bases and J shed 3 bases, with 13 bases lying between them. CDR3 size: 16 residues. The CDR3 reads CASSLQSYLANEKLFF. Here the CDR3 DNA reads TGTGCCAGCAGCTTACAATCCTATCTGGCTAATGAAAAACTGTTTTTT.

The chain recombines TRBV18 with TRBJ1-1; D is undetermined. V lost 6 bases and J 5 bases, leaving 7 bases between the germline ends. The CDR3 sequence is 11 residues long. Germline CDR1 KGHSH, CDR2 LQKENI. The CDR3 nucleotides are TGTGCCAGCTCCCCGGTTACTGAAGCTTTCTTT. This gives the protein CASSPVTEAFF.